These T cell receptor beta chains were read from a single sample in a study of T cell responses to AZD1222 COVID-19 vaccine. Profiling relied on immunoSEQ multiplex PCR, and the TCRdb table lists in-frame clones only, not all of them. The sample includes 160,000 or so clones, 88% of them seen just once. The sequenced sample was peripheral blood, obtained on day 0 of AZD1222 vaccination. The receptor set was obtained from an adult in good health. Each CDR3 is given with its conserved first and last residue. The order of the fields is J gene, V gene, clone size, D gene, CDR3 protein, CDR3 DNA. D genes are given only for firm matches. Not every row has a clone size; where given, it reads once, few, many or a size class.

>TRBJ1-2|TRBV10-3|.|.
CAISGVALDYGYTF
TGTGCCATCAGTGGGGTAGCTCTCGACTATGGCTACACCTTC
>TRBJ1-1|TRBV11-2|.|.
CASSLRRTGTEAFF
TGTGCCAGCAGCTTACGAAGAACAGGGACTGAAGCTTTCTTT
>TRBJ2-1|TRBV24-1|.|TRBD2
CATSDALSGGYNEQFF
TGTGCCACCAGTGATGCGCTTAGCGGGGGGTACAATGAGCAGTTCTTC
>TRBJ2-3|TRBV18|few|.
CASSLGAADTQYF
TGTGCCAGCTCTCTTGGGGCGGCAGATACGCAGTATTTT
>TRBJ1-1|TRBV28|.|TRBD1
CASSSPGQGNTEAFF
TGTGCCAGCAGTTCTCCGGGACAGGGGAACACTGAAGCTTTCTTT
>TRBJ2-2|TRBV28|few|.
CASSLGGRVVAGELFF
TGTGCCAGCAGTTTAGGGGGACGAGTCGTCGCGGGGGAGCTGTTTTTT
>TRBJ1-5|TRBV5-6|.|.
CASSFFGQLNQPQHF
TGTGCCAGCAGCTTCTTTGGACAGCTCAATCAGCCCCAGCATTTT
>TRBJ2-7|TRBV11-2|.|.
CASSLQGGAYEQYF
TGTGCCAGCAGCTTACAGGGGGGGGCCTACGAGCAGTACTTC
>TRBJ1-1|TRBV27|.|.
CASSSPGLREAFF
TGTGCCAGCAGTTCCCCAGGATTACGTGAAGCTTTCTTT
>TRBJ2-2|TRBV19|once|TRBD1
CASSWQGQAAGELFF
TGTGCCAGTAGTTGGCAGGGACAGGCCGCCGGGGAGCTGTTTTTT
>TRBJ1-2|TRBV7-8|.|TRBD1
CASSSTGLLPLNGYTF
TGTGCCAGCAGCTCGACAGGGTTACTCCCCTTAAATGGCTACACCTTC
>TRBJ1-2|TRBV6-5|.|TRBD1
CASRMGTGSNHTF
TGTGCCAGCAGGATGGGGACAGGGAGTAATCACACCTTC
>TRBJ1-2|TRBV28|.|TRBD1
CASSLTGDNYGYTF
TGTGCCAGCAGTCTTACAGGGGATAACTATGGCTACACCTTC
>TRBJ2-3|TRBV19|.|.
CASSVGFGRTDTQYF
TGTGCCAGTAGTGTGGGGTTCGGGCGCACAGATACGCAGTATTTT
>TRBJ1-5|TRBV5-1|.|.
CASSLDGQLNQPQHF
TGCGCCAGCAGCTTGGACGGACAGTTAAATCAGCCCCAGCATTTT
>TRBJ1-2|TRBV3-1/TRBV3-2|.|.
CASSQVGAGSGYTF
TGTGCCAGCAGCCAAGTCGGGGCAGGGTCCGGCTACACCTTC
>TRBJ2-5|TRBV28|once|TRBD1
CASSSGQGETQYF
TGTGCCAGCAGTTCGGGACAGGGTGAGACCCAGTACTTC
>TRBJ1-4|TRBV25-1|.|TRBD1
CASSEYVGQGNEKLFF
TGTGCCAGCAGTGAATATGTTGGACAGGGGAATGAAAAACTGTTTTTT
>TRBJ2-3|TRBV28|.|.
CASTNSDGTDTQYF
TGTGCCAGCACTAACTCGGACGGCACAGATACGCAGTATTTT
>TRBJ1-3|TRBV9|.|TRBD1
CASSKPGQGGNTIYF
TGTGCCAGCAGTAAACCGGGACAGGGAGGAAACACCATATATTTT
>TRBJ2-2|TRBV19|.|TRBD1
CASSSDRGRVRTGELFF
TGTGCCAGTAGCTCGGACAGGGGGCGGGTGAGGACCGGGGAGCTGTTTTTT
>TRBJ1-5|TRBV28|few|TRBD1
CASSLSRQGDQPQHF
TGTGCCAGCAGTTTAAGTCGACAGGGAGATCAGCCCCAGCATTTT
>TRBJ1-1|TRBV28|.|.
CASSQTVGNTEAFF
TGTGCCAGCAGCCAGACGGTGGGGAACACTGAAGCTTTCTTT
>TRBJ2-5|TRBV28|.|TRBD1
CASTIQGARKETQYF
TGTGCCAGCACCATACAGGGGGCGAGGAAAGAGACCCAGTACTTC
>TRBJ2-2|TRBV5-1|.|.
CASSPTATANTGELFF
TGCGCCAGCAGCCCAACAGCTACTGCGAACACCGGGGAGCTGTTTTTT
>TRBJ2-7|TRBV28|.|.
CASSLDRLYEQYF
TGTGCCAGCAGTCTAGACAGGTTATACGAGCAGTACTTC
>TRBJ2-1|TRBV6-4|.|.
CASSLGASYNEQFF
TGTGCCAGCAGTCTCGGGGCCTCCTACAATGAGCAGTTCTTC
>TRBJ2-7|TRBV28|once|TRBD1
CASTRQGAYEQYF
TGTGCCAGCACCCGACAGGGGGCCTACGAGCAGTACTTC
>TRBJ1-5|TRBV28|.|TRBD1
CASTPGSGTGGYYSNQPQHF
TGTGCCAGCACTCCAGGCAGCGGGACAGGGGGATACTATAGCAATCAGCCCCAGCATTTT
>TRBJ1-2|TRBV15|.|TRBD1
CATSRVDRGLGYTF
TGTGCCACCAGCAGAGTGGACAGGGGGCTCGGCTACACCTTC
>TRBJ1-3|TRBV5-1|.|.
CASSLQGRDTIYF
TGCGCCAGCAGCTTGCAGGGGAGAGACACCATATATTTT
>TRBJ1-4|TRBV28|.|.
CASSLPGSATNEKLFF
TGTGCCAGCAGTTTGCCAGGGTCAGCAACTAATGAAAAACTGTTTTTT
>TRBJ2-2|TRBV7-2|.|.
CASSLVAAWNTGELFF
TGTGCCAGCAGCTTAGTAGCAGCCTGGAACACCGGGGAGCTGTTTTTT
>TRBJ2-2|TRBV5-8|.|.
CASSLGQSTNTGELFF
TGTGCCAGCAGCTTGGGCCAGAGCACGAACACCGGGGAGCTGTTTTTT
>TRBJ1-3|TRBV19|.|TRBD1
CASGDRGSGNTIYF
TGTGCCAGTGGGGACAGGGGCTCTGGAAACACCATATATTTT
>TRBJ1-5|TRBV6-5|.|.
CASNLIDRDQPQHF
TGTGCCAGCAACTTGATAGACCGGGATCAGCCCCAGCATTTT
>TRBJ2-2|TRBV7-2|once|.
CASSPLSGTHTGELFF
TGTGCCAGCAGCCCCTTAAGCGGAACTCACACCGGGGAGCTGTTTTTT
>TRBJ1-3|TRBV24-1|.|.
CATSDSQGQGSGNTIYF
TGTGCCACCAGTGATTCTCAGGGACAAGGCTCTGGAAACACCATATATTTT
>TRBJ1-1|TRBV5-1|.|TRBD1
CASSSQGDTEAFF
TGCGCCAGCAGCTCGCAGGGGGATACTGAAGCTTTCTTT
>TRBJ1-5|TRBV28|.|TRBD1
CASSPRQGHQPQHF
TGTGCCAGCAGTCCCCGACAGGGACATCAGCCCCAGCATTTT
>TRBJ2-3|TRBV5-1|.|TRBD2
CASSFYGLAHSTDTQYF
TGCGCCAGCAGCTTTTATGGACTAGCGCATAGCACAGATACGCAGTATTTT
>TRBJ1-2|TRBV6-2/TRBV6-3|.|.
CASSRGQRAFYGYTF
TGTGCCAGCAGTAGAGGACAGAGGGCCTTCTATGGCTACACCTTC
>TRBJ1-3|TRBV11-2|.|.
CASSLGIDSGNTIYF
TGTGCCAGCAGCTTAGGAATAGACTCTGGAAACACCATATATTTT
>TRBJ1-1|TRBV10-3|once|.
CAISESEVMNTEAFF
TGTGCCATCAGTGAGTCGGAGGTAATGAACACTGAAGCTTTCTTT
>TRBJ1-1|TRBV5-8|.|TRBD1
CASSLFLRTGPSSTEAFF
TGTGCCAGCAGCTTGTTTTTAAGGACAGGACCCAGTTCCACTGAAGCTTTCTTT
>TRBJ1-5|TRBV19|.|.
CASSAGKGQAQHF
TGTGCCAGTAGTGCCGGGAAGGGGCAGGCCCAGCATTTT
>TRBJ2-1|TRBV14|.|TRBD2
CASSQAFAGAYNEQFF
TGTGCCAGCAGCCAAGCCTTTGCGGGAGCCTACAATGAGCAGTTCTTC
>TRBJ2-3|TRBV2|.|TRBD1
CASSLSGTGLIDTQYF
TGTGCCAGCAGTCTCAGCGGGACAGGGCTAATCGATACGCAGTATTTT